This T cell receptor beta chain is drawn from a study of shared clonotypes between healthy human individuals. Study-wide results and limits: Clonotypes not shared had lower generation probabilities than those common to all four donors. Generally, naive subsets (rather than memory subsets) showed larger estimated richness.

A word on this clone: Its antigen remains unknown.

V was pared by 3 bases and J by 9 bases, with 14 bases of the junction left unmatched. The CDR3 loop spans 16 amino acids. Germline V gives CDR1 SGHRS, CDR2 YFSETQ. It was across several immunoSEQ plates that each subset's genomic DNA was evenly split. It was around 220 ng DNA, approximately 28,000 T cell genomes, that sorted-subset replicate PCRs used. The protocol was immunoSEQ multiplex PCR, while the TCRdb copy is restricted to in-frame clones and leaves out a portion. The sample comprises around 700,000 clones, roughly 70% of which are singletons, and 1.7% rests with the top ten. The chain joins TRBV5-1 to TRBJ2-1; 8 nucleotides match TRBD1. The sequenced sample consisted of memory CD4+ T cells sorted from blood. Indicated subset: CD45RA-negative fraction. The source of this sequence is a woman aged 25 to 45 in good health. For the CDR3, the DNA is TGCGCCAGCAGCTCGGCGCTCGGCCAGGGGGCGCTTGAGCAGTTCTTC. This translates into CASSSALGQGALEQFF.